Listed here are 15 T cell receptor beta chains from one sample, sequenced in a study of blood T cell repertoires in COVID-19 (TCRdb year 2020). Receptor libraries were prepared by the immunoSEQ multiplex PCR assay. TCRdb carries this immuneACCESS record with in-frame sequences only. Its versions omit some clonotypes, under half of them owing to an unresolved V gene in the studies checked, with the rest unexplained. This sample has 72,000 or so clones in its table, and more than 75% of those were observed once. In total, the top ten clones hold around 13% of the sample. Material: peripheral blood. These TCRs come from a woman aged 55-69 years with acute or convalescent COVID-19.

The chain joins TRBV6-5 to TRBJ1-1; D perhaps matches TRBD1 (6 bases). The CDR3 loop spans 13 amino acids. Germline lookup yields CDR1 MNHEY and CDR2 SVGAGI. V lost 3 bases to trimming and J lost 4 bases, with 9 bases between them. In DNA, the CDR3 is TGTGCCAGCAGTTATCTGGGGGCCACTGAAGCTTTCTTT. Amino acids: CASSYLGATEAFF.

This clone was detected a few times. CDR3 bases: TGTGCCAGTACCTACGACACCAACTCTGGAAACACCATATATTTT. This encodes CASTYDTNSGNTIYF. This sequence joins TRBV19 and TRBJ1-3; D unclear. From germline, CDR1 is LNHDA and CDR2 SQIVND (reference sequence). Trimming took off 7 bases at V and 0 bases at J, with 13 bases between the two ends. The CDR3 spans 15 residues.

The genes are TRBV7-9 and TRBJ2-1, with TRBD2 matching 9 bases. Germline loops: CDR1 SEHNR, CDR2 FQNEAQ (reference sequence). Germline trimming cut 3 bases from V and 0 bases from J; bases unmatched to any gene: 9. The CDR3 has 18 residues. The CDR3 reads CASSLRRGGLSSYNEQFF. The CDR3, as DNA: TGTGCCAGCAGCTTGAGGCGGGGGGGACTGAGCTCCTACAATGAGCAGTTCTTC. The full variable domain, rest sourced from reference TRBV7-9 and TRBJ2-1, is DTGVSQNPRHKITKRGQNVTFRCDPISEHNRLYWYRQTLGQGPEFLTYFQNEAQLEKSRLLSDRFSAERPKGSFSTLEIQRTEQGDSAMYLCASSLRRGGLSSYNEQFFGPGTRLTVL.

This clone was counted between two and nine times. The chain recombines TRBV5-4 with TRBJ1-1; D remains ambiguous. CDR3 length: 12 amino acids. The germline V gene has CDR1 SGHNT and CDR2 YYREEE (reference sequence). V was pared by 2 bases and J by 5 bases, with 7 bases between. This chain's CDR3 is CASSLGRTEAFF. CDR3 DNA: TGTGCCAGCAGCTTAGGGAGAACTGAAGCTTTCTTT.

The chain employs TRBV7-2 and TRBJ2-7, with 9 bases identical to TRBD2. V shed 4 bases and J 6 bases; nucleotides not matched to a gene: 7. CDR3 size: 14 residues. The germline CDR1 and CDR2 sequences are SGHTA and FQGNSA. The CDR3 DNA sequence: TGTGCCAGCAGCTCTGCTAGCGGGGAAGGCGAGCAGTACTTC. Residues: CASSSASGEGEQYF.

The gene calls are TRBV28 and TRBJ2-1; D is unresolved. V lost 6 bases, J lost 5 bases, and 14 bases lay in between. Germline CDR1 reads MDHEN; CDR2 reads SYDVKM. The CDR3 sequence is 14 residues long. CDR3 nucleotides: TGTGCCAGCAGCGGTGCCTGGTTGGACAATGAGCAGTTCTTC. It specifies CASSGAWLDNEQFF.

This clone has only one observation. The gene calls are TRBV7-9 and TRBJ1-5; D ambiguous. Germline CDR1 and CDR2: SEHNR and FQNEAQ (reference sequence). V lost 0 bases, J lost 7 bases, and 4 bases lay in between. The CDR3 contains 12 residues. Written as DNA, the CDR3 is TGTGCCAGCAGCTTAGCCGGGCAGCCCCAGCATTTT. It yields the protein CASSLAGQPQHF.

In its sample, this clone was seen a few times. This chain joins TRBV28 and TRBJ1-6; 11 bases map to TRBD1. CDR1 is MDHEN and CDR2 is SYDVKM in the germline V gene. The CDR3 spans 16 residues. J gave up 6 bases and V 6 bases, and 7 bases lay outside the gene matches. CDR3 in amino acids: CASSPGTGGSNSPLHF. The DNA of the CDR3 is TGTGCCAGCAGCCCCGGGACAGGGGGGTCTAATTCACCCCTCCACTTT.

The V call is TRBV6-5, the J call TRBJ2-5; D perhaps matches TRBD2 (5 bases). Germline loops: CDR1 MNHEY, CDR2 SVGAGI. The CDR3 totals 14 residues. V shed 6 bases and J shed 2 bases, with 13 bases lying between them. Written as DNA, the CDR3 is TGTGCCAGCAGGCCGCCCTCGGGGCAAGAGACCCAGTACTTC. Its translation is CASRPPSGQETQYF.

The V gene is TRBV2, the J gene TRBJ1-4, with D possibly being TRBD1 (5 bases). The CDR3 covers 13 residues. Germline CDR1 is SNHLY and CDR2 is FYNNEI. Between the trimmed V and J ends, which lost 7 bases and 7 bases, there was a span of 13 bases. CDR3 DNA: TGTGCCAGCAAAAAGGGGTCTGGTGAAAAACTGTTTTTT. This gives the protein CASKKGSGEKLFF.

This clone occurred a few times. The V and J genes are TRBV6-5 and TRBJ2-3; weak D call: TRBD2 (6 bases). This CDR3 is built from 14 residues. The germline gives CDR1 MNHEY, CDR2 SVGAGI. Trimming pared 9 bases from V and 0 bases from J, leaving 13 bases between. This CDR3 reads CASNSGLSTDTQYF. The DNA of the CDR3 is TGTGCCAGTAACTCGGGACTCAGCACAGATACGCAGTATTTT.

This chain links TRBV21-1 with TRBJ2-7; the table's D gene call, TRBD2, was not cross checked with the DNA. TRBV21-1 corresponds to a pseudogene. The CDR3 loop spans 13 amino acids. The CDR3 is CASSNRGGNEQYF. For the CDR3, the DNA is TGTGCCAGCAGCAACCGAGGCGGGAACGAGCAGTACTTC.

This chain joins TRBV19 and TRBJ2-3; 7 nucleotides agree with TRBD2. The CDR3 contains 15 residues. Germline CDR1 and CDR2: LNHDA and SQIVND (reference sequence). The ends lost 10 bases at V and 0 bases at J; junction bases unmatched: 10. This CDR3 reads CATAPLAVSTDTQYF. The CDR3, as DNA: TGTGCCACCGCCCCCCTAGCGGTGAGCACAGATACGCAGTATTTT.

V and J are TRBV19 and TRBJ1-3; TRBD1 aligns across 9 bases. Germline V gene data show CDR1 as LNHDA and CDR2 as SQIVND (reference sequence). V lost 8 bases, J lost 0 bases, and 5 bases stayed unmatched. The CDR3 has 15 residues. CDR3 sequence: CASGQGPFSGNTIYF. The CDR3 DNA follows: TGTGCCAGTGGACAGGGGCCTTTCTCTGGAAACACCATATATTTT.

V usage is TRBV30 and J usage is TRBJ1-2; 7 bases are a match to TRBD1. This CDR3 is built from 13 residues. J lost 4 bases, V lost 8 bases, and 10 bases had no gene match. Per the germline V gene, CDR1 is GTSNPN and CDR2 is SVGIG (reference sequence). The CDR3 spells CAGLQGQSYGYTF. The CDR3 nucleotides are TGTGCCGGACTCCAGGGACAGAGCTATGGCTACACCTTC. Looking up the rest from reference TRBV30 and TRBJ1-2 gives the full variable domain: SQTIHQWPATLVQPVGSPLSLECTVEGTSNPNLYWYRQAAGRGLQLLFYSVGIGQISSEVPQNLSASRPQDRQFILSSKKLLLSDSGFYLCAGLQGQSYGYTFGSGTRLTVV.